This record concerns one TCR beta chain sequence. Its antigen is unknown. The sample belongs to a study of T cell responses to AZD1222 COVID-19 vaccine. Study conclusions and caveats: Following two doses of AZD1222, Spike-specific TCR breadth and depth rose.

The V and J ends lost 1 base and 6 bases respectively, with 15 bases between them. Germline-derived CDR1 and CDR2 are MNHEY and SVGAGI. The CDR3 covers 15 residues. The method was immunoSEQ multiplex PCR; TCRdb's version includes in-frame clones alone and lacks a portion of them. The table has approximately 69,000 clones, 75% to 90% seen once. This TCR was recovered from an adult who received the AZD1222 COVID-19 vaccine. The chain carries TRBV6-5 and TRBJ1-1, with D uncertain. Material: peripheral blood, obtained 28 days after the second AZD1222 dose. The CDR3 here is CASSYFGRGKAEAFF. In DNA, the CDR3 is TGTGCCAGCAGTTACTTCGGACGAGGCAAGGCTGAAGCTTTCTTT.